This is a list of T cell receptor beta chains from one sample in a study of monozygotic twins with inflammatory bowel disease. TCRdb re-called the 5' RACE reads and catalogs CDR3 proteins one per entry, DNA excluded. This sample contains about 160,000 distinct CDR3 sequences. Sample: blood. These receptors were taken from a human donor with ulcerative colitis or Crohn's disease, or a healthy co-twin of an affected twin (not recorded which). Each CDR3 is given with its conserved first and last residue.

J gene: TRBJ1-1; V gene: TRBV7-9; CDR3 protein: CASSRTGAGAAFF
J gene: TRBJ1-3; V gene: TRBV12-3/TRBV12-4; CDR3 protein: CASSRSGQPSGNTIYF
J gene: TRBJ2-5; V gene: TRBV7-2; CDR3 protein: CASSLGGVETQYF
J gene: TRBJ2-2; V gene: TRBV28; CDR3 protein: CASNTFSVGELFF
J gene: TRBJ2-1; V gene: TRBV7-2; CDR3 protein: CASSRGGSGYNEQFF
J gene: TRBJ2-1; V gene: TRBV5-1; CDR3 protein: CASSLAFIGPSGSLWDNEQFF
J gene: TRBJ2-7; V gene: TRBV9; CDR3 protein: CASSVAPGLYYEQYF
J gene: TRBJ2-1; V gene: TRBV7-3; CDR3 protein: CASSPAALRNEQFF
J gene: TRBJ2-2; V gene: TRBV5-1; CDR3 protein: CASSLAAQETGELFF
J gene: TRBJ2-2; V gene: TRBV5-6; CDR3 protein: CASCRREDTGELFF
J gene: TRBJ2-1; V gene: TRBV6-4; CDR3 protein: CASSPLLAGSYNEQFF
J gene: TRBJ2-1; V gene: TRBV15; CDR3 protein: CATSSQGSSYNEQFF
J gene: TRBJ1-1; V gene: TRBV5-1; CDR3 protein: CASSALGRDTEAFF
J gene: TRBJ2-1; V gene: TRBV7-9; CDR3 protein: CASSLALPRYNEQFF
J gene: TRBJ2-7; V gene: TRBV10-3; CDR3 protein: CAISWTSADYEQYF
J gene: TRBJ1-3; V gene: TRBV4-3; CDR3 protein: CASSQESSGNTIYF
J gene: TRBJ2-7; V gene: TRBV9; CDR3 protein: CASSVGLGTYEQYF
J gene: TRBJ1-1; V gene: TRBV7-2; CDR3 protein: CASSLMPTGFTEAFF